This record covers a single TCR beta chain. Its specificity is unknown. The data were taken from a study of somatic mutations in cytotoxic T cells in rheumatoid arthritis. About the research overall: Patients gave 30 ml EDTA peripheral blood immediately after diagnosis, prior to starting treatment.

Method: immunoSEQ multiplex PCR; TCRdb's copy keeps in-frame clones and lacks some. This table holds under 11,000 clones, approximately 89% found once. The study, taken as a whole, reports: A slight TRBV07 underrepresentation in rheumatoid arthritis patients was reported without multiple-comparison adjustment.

The ends were cut back, 3 bases at V and 1 base at J, with 10 bases in the middle. Germline CDR1 is MDHEN and CDR2 is SYDVKM. The CDR3 totals 15 residues. The investigators isolated CD4+ and CD8+ cells by positive magnetic bead selection and checked their purity by flow cytometry. The sample consisted of CD4+ T cells sorted from blood. The sequence came from a woman aged 18-29 years with rheumatoid arthritis. This chain uses TRBV28 with TRBJ2-1; TRBD2 is a possible D gene (5 bases). CDR3 bases: TGTGCCAGCAGTTTCGGCGGGCATTCCTACAATGAGCAGTTCTTC. This codes for CASSFGGHSYNEQFF.